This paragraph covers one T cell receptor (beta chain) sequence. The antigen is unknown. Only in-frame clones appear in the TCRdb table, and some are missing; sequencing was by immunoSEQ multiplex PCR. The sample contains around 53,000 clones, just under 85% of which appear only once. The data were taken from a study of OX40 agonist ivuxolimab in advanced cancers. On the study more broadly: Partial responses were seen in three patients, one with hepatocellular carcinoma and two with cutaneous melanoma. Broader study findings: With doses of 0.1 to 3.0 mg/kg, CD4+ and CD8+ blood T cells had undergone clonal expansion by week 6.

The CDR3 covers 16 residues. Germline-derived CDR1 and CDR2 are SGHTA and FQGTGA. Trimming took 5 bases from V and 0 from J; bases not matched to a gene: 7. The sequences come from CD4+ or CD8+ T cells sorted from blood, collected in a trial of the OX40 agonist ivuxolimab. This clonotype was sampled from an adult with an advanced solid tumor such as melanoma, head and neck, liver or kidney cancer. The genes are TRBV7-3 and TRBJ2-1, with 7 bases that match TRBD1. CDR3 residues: CASSNRQGGSYNEQFF. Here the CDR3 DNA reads TGTGCCAGCAGCAACCGACAGGGTGGCTCCTACAATGAGCAGTTCTTC.